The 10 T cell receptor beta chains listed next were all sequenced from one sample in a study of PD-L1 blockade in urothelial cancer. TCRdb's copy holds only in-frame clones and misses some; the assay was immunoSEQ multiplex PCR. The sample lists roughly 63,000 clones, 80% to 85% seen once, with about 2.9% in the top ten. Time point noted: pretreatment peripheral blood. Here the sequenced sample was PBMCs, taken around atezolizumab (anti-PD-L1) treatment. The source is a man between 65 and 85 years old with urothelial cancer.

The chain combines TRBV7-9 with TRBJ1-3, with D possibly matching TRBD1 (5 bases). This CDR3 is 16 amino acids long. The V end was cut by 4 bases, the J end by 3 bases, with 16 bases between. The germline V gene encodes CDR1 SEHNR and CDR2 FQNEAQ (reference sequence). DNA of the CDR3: TGTGCCAGCAGCTCCCAGGGCCCAAGCCGTGGAAACACCATATATTTT. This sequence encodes CASSSQGPSRGNTIYF.

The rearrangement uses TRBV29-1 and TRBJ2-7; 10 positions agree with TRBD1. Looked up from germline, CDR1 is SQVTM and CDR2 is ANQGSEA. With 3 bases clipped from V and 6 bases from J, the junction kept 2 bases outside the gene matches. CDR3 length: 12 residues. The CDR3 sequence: CSVDRDRGEQYF. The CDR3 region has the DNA TGCAGCGTTGACCGGGACAGGGGCGAGCAGTACTTC.

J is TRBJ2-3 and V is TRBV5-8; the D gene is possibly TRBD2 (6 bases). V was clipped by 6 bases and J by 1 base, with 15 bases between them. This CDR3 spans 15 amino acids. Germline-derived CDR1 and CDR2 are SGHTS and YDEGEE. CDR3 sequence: CASKRALARTDTQYF. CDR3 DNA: TGTGCCAGCAAACGAGCACTAGCCCGCACAGATACGCAGTATTTT.

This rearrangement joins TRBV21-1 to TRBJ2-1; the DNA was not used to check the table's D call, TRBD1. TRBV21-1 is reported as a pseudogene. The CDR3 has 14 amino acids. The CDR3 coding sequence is TGTGCCAGCAGCAAACCACAGGGGGCAAATGAGCAGTTCTTC. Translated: CASSKPQGANEQFF.

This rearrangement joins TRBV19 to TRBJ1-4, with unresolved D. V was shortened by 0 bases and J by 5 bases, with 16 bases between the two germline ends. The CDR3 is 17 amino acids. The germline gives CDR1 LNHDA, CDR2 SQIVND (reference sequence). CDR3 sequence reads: CASSIDFEQTSNEKLFF. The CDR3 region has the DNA TGTGCCAGTAGTATAGACTTCGAGCAGACATCAAATGAAAAACTGTTTTTT.

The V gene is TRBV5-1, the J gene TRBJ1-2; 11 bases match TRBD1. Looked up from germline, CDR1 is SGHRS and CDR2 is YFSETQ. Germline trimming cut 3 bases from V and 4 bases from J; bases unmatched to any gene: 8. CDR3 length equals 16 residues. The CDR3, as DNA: TGCGCCAGCAGCTCCGGACAGGGGGCAAGACCCTATGGCTACACCTTC. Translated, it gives CASSSGQGARPYGYTF.

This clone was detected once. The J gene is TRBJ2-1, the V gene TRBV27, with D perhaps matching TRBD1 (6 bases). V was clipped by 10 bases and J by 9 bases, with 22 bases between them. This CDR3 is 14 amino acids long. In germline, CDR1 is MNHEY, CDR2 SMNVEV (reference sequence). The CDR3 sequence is CATHPRGRISEQFF. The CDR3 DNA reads TGTGCCACCCACCCTAGGGGGAGAATCAGTGAGCAGTTCTTC.

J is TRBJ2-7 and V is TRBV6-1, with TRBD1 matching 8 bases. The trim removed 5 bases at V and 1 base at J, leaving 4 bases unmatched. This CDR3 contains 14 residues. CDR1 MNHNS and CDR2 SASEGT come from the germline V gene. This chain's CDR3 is CASSTDRGSYEQYF. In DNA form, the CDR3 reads TGTGCCAGCAGTACCGACAGGGGTTCCTACGAGCAGTACTTC.

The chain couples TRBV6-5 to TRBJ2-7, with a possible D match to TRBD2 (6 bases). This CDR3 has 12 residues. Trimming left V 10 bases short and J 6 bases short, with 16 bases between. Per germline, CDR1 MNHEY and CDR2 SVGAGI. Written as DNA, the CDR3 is TGTGCCAACCGCGGGACGCTCGGCGAGCAGTACTTC. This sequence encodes CANRGTLGEQYF.

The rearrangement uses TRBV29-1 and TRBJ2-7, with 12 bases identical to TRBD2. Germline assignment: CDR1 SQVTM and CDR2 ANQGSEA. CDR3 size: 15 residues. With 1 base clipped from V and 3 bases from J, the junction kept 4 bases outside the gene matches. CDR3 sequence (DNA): TGCAGCGTTGAAGTGACTAGCGGGAGATACTACGAGCAGTACTTC. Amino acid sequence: CSVEVTSGRYYEQYF.